The sequence of this T cell receptor (beta chain) was determined in a study of cytotoxic CD8 clonotypes in ibrutinib-treated CLL. As for the study in general: Overall, 24 responses were partial and 2 complete; following median roughly 70 months, about 15 patients stayed remitted and about 12 progressed.

CDR1 and CDR2 from the germline V gene are MRHNA and SNTAGT. Trimming stripped 4 bases from V and 1 base from J, with 7 bases between. This CDR3 is 13 amino acids long. The study, taken as a whole, reports: Among the clonotypes, public ones were uncommon and contracted or held stable on treatment. At ibrutinib response, clonality increased, and at progression it declined back toward baseline.

Researchers set a sequencing depth target of 1 in 200,000 to 1 in 1 million T cells. TCRdb's copy holds only in-frame clones and misses some; the assay was immunoSEQ multiplex PCR. The table has 250,000 to 350,000 clones, about 72% seen once. As concerns this clone: Its antigen is currently unknown.

The clonotype comes from a human donor with chronic lymphocytic leukemia. The input for sequencing was PBMCs, taken at disease progression, from a patient treated with ibrutinib. The chain carries TRBV6-4 and TRBJ1-1; D ambiguous. This CDR3 is CASSAKGNTEAFF. In nucleotides, the CDR3 is TGTGCCAGCAGTGCCAAGGGGAACACTGAAGCTTTCTTT.